The clone carrying this T cell receptor beta chain was recorded only once. The antigen is not known. This record belongs to a study of CD8+CD57+ T cells in acquired aplastic anemia. Whole-study results and caveats: Overlapping CD8+ CDR3 repertoires of patients and controls contained approximately 28 shared sequences.

This CDR3 has 18 residues. Germline trimming cut 6 bases from V and 5 bases from J; bases unmatched to any gene: 20. Germline V gene lookup returns CDR1 WNHNN and CDR2 SYGVQD (reference sequence). The authors sequenced patients whose flow cytometry had shown CD8+CD57+ cell expansion. The patients, all of them, had severe acquired aplastic anemia. Investigators profiled TCR beta VDJ and CDR3 from genomic DNA template. MiXCR, run by TCRdb on the reads, gives a single entry per CDR3 protein. The profile shows 250,000 to 350,000 distinct CDR3 sequences, around three fifths of them singletons. Sequenced material: sorted CD4+, CD8+, or CD8+CD57+ T cells (not recorded which) from PBMCs. The TCR was taken from a human donor with aplastic anemia. The gene calls are TRBV10-1 and TRBJ1-2; 8 nucleotides agree with TRBD1. The CDR3 loop is CASRGTGTGGLATYGYTF. The CDR3 DNA follows: TGCGCCAGCAGAGGTACCGGGACAGGAGGTCTAGCAACATATGGCTACACCTTC.